A single sample gave rise to the 6 T cell receptor beta chains below, sequenced in a study of cytomegalovirus exposure and HLA in healthy donors. Amplification used 60 Vbeta primers and 13 Jbeta primers. Using immunoSEQ multiplex PCR, the repertoire was profiled, and TCRdb retains in-frame clones only, with some absent. This sample yields some 150,000 clones, of which roughly 73% are seen a single time; approximately 1.5% belongs to the top ten. The sample was PBMCs. The source of these receptors is a female donor in good health and CMV-seronegative.

This rearrangement joins TRBV27 to TRBJ1-2; no definite D call. The V and J ends lost 6 bases and 3 bases respectively, with 14 bases between them. CDR1 and CDR2 (germline): MNHEY, SMNVEV (reference sequence). CDR3 size: 14 residues. The CDR3 region has the DNA TGTGCCAGCAGGACCTCGGGAGCGGACTATGGCTACACCTTC. Translation gives CASRTSGADYGYTF.

The V and J genes are TRBV7-9 and TRBJ1-3; 10 bases are shared with TRBD1. The CDR3 is 16 residues long. Looked up from germline, CDR1 is SEHNR and CDR2 is FQNEAQ (reference sequence). Losses at the gene ends were 1 base for V and 2 bases for J; bases not matched to a gene: 2. CDR3 in amino acids: CASSLGQGATGNTIYF. The CDR3 DNA reads as TGTGCCAGCAGCTTAGGACAGGGGGCCACTGGAAACACCATATATTTT. The variable domain in full, completed from reference TRBV7-9 and TRBJ1-3, reads DTGVSQNPRHKITKRGQNVTFRCDPISEHNRLYWYRQTLGQGPEFLTYFQNEAQLEKSRLLSDRFSAERPKGSFSTLEIQRTEQGDSAMYLCASSLGQGATGNTIYFGEGSWLTVV.

The chain couples TRBV5-4 to TRBJ2-2; 15 nucleotides align to TRBD2. The length of the CDR3 is 17 residues. Per germline, CDR1 SGHNT and CDR2 YYREEE (reference sequence). The J segment lost 4 bases and the V segment lost 3 bases, leaving 4 bases of the junction unmatched. The CDR3 DNA sequence: TGTGCCAGCAGCTCCGGGACTAGCGGGAGGCGCACCGGGGAGCTGTTTTTT. Protein sequence: CASSSGTSGRRTGELFF.

The rearrangement links TRBV12-5 to TRBJ1-1; 7 positions agree with TRBD1. The CDR3 is 14 residues long. Per the germline V gene, CDR1 is LGHNT and CDR2 is FRNRAP. The V gene end was trimmed by 5 bases and the J gene end by 7 bases; junction bases not matched to a gene: 10. CDR3: CASGLDRAAGEAFF. The CDR3 bases are TGTGCTAGTGGTCTCGACAGGGCTGCCGGTGAAGCTTTCTTT.

The J gene is TRBJ1-6, the V gene TRBV2, with 7 bases aligning to TRBD1. V gave up 7 bases and J gave up 14 bases; unmatched junction bases: 23. The germline V gene has CDR1 SNHLY and CDR2 FYNNEI. The CDR3 is 17 amino acids. CDR3 in amino acids: CASTPRDSEKTPCTLHF. The CDR3 bases are TGTGCCAGCACCCCCCGGGACAGCGAAAAAACTCCCTGCACCCTCCACTTT.

The gene calls are TRBV4-1 and TRBJ1-4; TRBD1 aligns across 7 bases. V trimming: 3 bases; J trimming: 6 bases; junction bases outside the gene matches: 7. The CDR3 loop spans 15 amino acids. Looked up from germline, CDR1 is MGHRA and CDR2 is YSYEKL. The CDR3 DNA reads as TGCGCCAGCAGCCAGCATAGACAGGGAGATGAAAAACTGTTTTTT. The encoded protein is CASSQHRQGDEKLFF.